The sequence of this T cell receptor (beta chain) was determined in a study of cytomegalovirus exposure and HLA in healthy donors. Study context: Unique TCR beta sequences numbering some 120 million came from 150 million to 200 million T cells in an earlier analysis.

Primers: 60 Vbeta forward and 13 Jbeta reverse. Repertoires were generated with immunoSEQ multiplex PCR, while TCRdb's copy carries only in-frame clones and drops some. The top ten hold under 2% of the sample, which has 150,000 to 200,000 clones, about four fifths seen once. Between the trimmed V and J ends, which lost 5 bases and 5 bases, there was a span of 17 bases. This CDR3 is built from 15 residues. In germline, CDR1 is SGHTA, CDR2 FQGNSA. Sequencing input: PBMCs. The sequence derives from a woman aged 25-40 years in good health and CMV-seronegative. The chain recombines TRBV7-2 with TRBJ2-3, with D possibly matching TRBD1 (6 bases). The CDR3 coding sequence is TGTGCCAGCAGCCTTAACGGCCAAGGGGGAGATACGCAGTATTTT. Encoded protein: CASSLNGQGGDTQYF.